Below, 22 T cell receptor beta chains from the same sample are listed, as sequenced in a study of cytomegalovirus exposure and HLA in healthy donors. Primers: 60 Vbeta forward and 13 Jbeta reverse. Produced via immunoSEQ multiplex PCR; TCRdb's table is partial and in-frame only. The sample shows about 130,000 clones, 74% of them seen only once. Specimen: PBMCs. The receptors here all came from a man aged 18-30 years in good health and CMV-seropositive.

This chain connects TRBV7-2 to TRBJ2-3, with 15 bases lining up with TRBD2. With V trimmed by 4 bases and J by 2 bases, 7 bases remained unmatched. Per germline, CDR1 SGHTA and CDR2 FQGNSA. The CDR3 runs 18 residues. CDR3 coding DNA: TGTGCCAGCAGCTGGTCCGGGACTAGCGGGGGGCCCACAGATACGCAGTATTTT. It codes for CASSWSGTSGGPTDTQYF.

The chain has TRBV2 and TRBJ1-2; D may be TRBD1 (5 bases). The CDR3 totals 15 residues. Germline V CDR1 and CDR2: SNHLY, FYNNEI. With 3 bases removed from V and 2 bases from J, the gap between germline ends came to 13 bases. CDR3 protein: CASSDGGALNYGYTF. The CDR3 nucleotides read TGTGCCAGCAGTGATGGCGGGGCTTTGAACTATGGCTACACCTTC. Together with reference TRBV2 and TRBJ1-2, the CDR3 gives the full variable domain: EPEVTQTPSHQVTQMGQEVILRCVPISNHLYFYWYRQILGQKVEFLVSFYNNEISEKSEIFDDQFSVERPDGSNFTLKIRSTKLEDSAMYFCASSDGGALNYGYTFGSGTRLTVV.

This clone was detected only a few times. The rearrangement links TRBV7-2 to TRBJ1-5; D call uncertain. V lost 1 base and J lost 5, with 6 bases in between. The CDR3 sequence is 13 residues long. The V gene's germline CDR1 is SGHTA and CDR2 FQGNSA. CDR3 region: CASSLVPDQPQHF. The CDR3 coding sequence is TGTGCCAGCAGCTTAGTTCCGGATCAGCCCCAGCATTTT. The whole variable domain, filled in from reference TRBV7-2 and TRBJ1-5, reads GAGVSQSPSNKVTEKGKDVELRCDPISGHTALYWYRQSLGQGLEFLIYFQGNSAPDKSGLPSDRFSAERTGGSVSTLTIQRTQQEDSAVYLCASSLVPDQPQHFGDGTRLSIL.

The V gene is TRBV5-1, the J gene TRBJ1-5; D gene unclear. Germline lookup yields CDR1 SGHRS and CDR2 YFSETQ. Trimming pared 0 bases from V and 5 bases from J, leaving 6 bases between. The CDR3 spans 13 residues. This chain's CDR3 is CASSLDQDQPQHF. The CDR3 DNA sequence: TGCGCCAGCAGCTTGGACCAGGATCAGCCCCAGCATTTT.

The CDR3 sequence: CASSLGAGNTGELFF. The CDR3 DNA follows: TGTGCCAGCAGCTTAGGGGCAGGAAACACCGGGGAGCTGTTTTTT. The chain has TRBV7-2 and TRBJ2-2; D gene unclear. V lost 1 base, J lost 2 bases, and 8 bases lay in between. CDR3 size: 15 residues. The germline V gene encodes CDR1 SGHTA and CDR2 FQGNSA.

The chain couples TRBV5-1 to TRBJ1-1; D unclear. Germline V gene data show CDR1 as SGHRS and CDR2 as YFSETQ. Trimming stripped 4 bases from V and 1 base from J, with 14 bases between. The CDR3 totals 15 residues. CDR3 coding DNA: TGCGCCAGCAGCGCCCGAGCGGAGTCGAACACTGAAGCTTTCTTT. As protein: CASSARAESNTEAFF.

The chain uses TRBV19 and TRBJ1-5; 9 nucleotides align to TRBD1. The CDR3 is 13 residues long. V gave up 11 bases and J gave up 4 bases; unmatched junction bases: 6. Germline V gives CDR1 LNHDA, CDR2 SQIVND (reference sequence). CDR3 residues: CAAGTGQNQPQHF. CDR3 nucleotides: TGTGCCGCCGGGACAGGGCAAAATCAGCCCCAGCATTTT.

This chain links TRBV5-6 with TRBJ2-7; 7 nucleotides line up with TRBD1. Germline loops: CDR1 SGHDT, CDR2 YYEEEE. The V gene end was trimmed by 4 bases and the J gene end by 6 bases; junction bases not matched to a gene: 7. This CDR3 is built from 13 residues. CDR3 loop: CASSVPGQLEQYF. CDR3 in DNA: TGTGCCAGCAGCGTACCGGGACAGCTCGAGCAGTACTTC. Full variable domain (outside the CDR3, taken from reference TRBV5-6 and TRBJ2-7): DAGVTQSPTHLIKTRGQQVTLRCSPKSGHDTVSWYQQALGQGPQFIFQYYEEEERQRGNFPDRFSGHQFPNYSSELNVNALLLGDSALYLCASSVPGQLEQYFGPGTRLTVT.

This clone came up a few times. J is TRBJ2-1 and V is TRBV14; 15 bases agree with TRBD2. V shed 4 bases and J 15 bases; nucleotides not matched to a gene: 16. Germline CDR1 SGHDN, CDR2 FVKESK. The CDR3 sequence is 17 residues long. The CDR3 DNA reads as TGTGCCAGCAGCCTCCTAAGATCCGGGACTAGCGGGGGGATGCGGTTCTTC. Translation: CASSLLRSGTSGGMRFF.

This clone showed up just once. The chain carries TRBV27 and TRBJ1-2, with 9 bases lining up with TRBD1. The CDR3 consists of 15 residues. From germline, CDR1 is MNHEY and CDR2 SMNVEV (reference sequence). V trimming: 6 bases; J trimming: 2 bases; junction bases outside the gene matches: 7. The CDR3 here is CASSHPGQGNYGYTF. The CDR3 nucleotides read TGTGCCAGCAGCCATCCGGGACAGGGCAACTATGGCTACACCTTC.

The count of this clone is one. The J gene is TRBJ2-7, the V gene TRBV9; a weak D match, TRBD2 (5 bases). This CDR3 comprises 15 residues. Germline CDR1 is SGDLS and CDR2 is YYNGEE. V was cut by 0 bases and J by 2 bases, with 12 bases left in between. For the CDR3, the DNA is TGTGCCAGCAGCGTAGCCCCCGGAGGAGCCTACGAGCAGTACTTC. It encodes CASSVAPGGAYEQYF.

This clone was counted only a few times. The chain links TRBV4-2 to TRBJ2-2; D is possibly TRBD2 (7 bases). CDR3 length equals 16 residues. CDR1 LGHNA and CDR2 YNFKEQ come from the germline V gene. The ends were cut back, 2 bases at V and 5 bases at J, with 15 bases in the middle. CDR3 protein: CASSQRHRGATGELFF. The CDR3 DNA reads TGTGCCAGCAGCCAACGTCATCGGGGGGCAACCGGGGAGCTGTTTTTT.

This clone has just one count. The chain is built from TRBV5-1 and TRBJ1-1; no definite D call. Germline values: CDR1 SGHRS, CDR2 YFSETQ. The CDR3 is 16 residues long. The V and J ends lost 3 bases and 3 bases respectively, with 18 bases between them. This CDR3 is CASSSRDFSGDTEAFF. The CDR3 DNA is TGCGCCAGCAGCTCGCGGGATTTCTCCGGGGACACTGAAGCTTTCTTT.

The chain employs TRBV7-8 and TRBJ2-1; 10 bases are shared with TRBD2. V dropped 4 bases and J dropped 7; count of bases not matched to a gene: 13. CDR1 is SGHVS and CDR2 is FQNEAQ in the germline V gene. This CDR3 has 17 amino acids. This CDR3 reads CASSSVPSGGAGNEQFF. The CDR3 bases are TGTGCCAGCAGCTCCGTGCCGAGCGGGGGGGCAGGGAATGAGCAGTTCTTC.

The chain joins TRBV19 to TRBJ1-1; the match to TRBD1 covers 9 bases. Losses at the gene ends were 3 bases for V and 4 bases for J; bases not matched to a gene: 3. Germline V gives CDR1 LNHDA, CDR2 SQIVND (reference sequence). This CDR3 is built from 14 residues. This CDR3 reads CASSITGGGTEAFF. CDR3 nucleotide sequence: TGTGCCAGTAGTATTACAGGGGGCGGCACTGAAGCTTTCTTT. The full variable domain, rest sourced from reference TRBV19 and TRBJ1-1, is DGGITQSPKYLFRKEGQNVTLSCEQNLNHDAMYWYRQDPGQGLRLIYYSQIVNDFQKGDIAEGYSVSREKKESFPLTVTSAQKNPTAFYLCASSITGGGTEAFFGQGTRLTVV.

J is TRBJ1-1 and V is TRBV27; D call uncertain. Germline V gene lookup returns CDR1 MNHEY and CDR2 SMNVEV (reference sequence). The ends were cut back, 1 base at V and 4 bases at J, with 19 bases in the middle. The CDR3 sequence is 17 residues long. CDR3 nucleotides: TGTGCCAGCAGTTTATACGTGGGAGGGATATTGATCACTGAAGCTTTCTTT. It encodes CASSLYVGGILITEAFF.

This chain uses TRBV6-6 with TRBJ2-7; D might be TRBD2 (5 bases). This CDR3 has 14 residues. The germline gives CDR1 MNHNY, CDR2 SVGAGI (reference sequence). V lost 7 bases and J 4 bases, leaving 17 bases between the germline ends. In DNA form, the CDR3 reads TGTGCCAGCACTGGACTCAGAGTAGGTTACGAGCAGTACTTC. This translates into CASTGLRVGYEQYF.

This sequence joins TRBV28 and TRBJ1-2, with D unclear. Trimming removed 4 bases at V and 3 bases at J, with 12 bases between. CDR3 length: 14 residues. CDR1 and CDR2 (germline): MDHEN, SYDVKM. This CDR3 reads CASSYPGDYYGYTF. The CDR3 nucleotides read TGTGCCAGCAGTTACCCGGGAGACTACTATGGCTACACCTTC.

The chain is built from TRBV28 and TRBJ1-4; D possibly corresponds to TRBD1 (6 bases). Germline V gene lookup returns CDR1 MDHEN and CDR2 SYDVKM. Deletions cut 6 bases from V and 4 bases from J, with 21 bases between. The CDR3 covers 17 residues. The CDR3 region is CASSLPGGGQVNEKLFF. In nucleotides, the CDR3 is TGTGCCAGCAGCCTCCCTGGTGGGGGACAAGTTAATGAAAAACTGTTTTTT.

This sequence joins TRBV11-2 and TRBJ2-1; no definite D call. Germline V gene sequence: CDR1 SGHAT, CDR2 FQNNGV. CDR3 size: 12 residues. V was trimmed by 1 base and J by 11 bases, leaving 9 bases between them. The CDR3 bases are TGTGCCAGCAGCTTAGCCCCCTCCCAGCAGTTCTTC. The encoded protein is CASSLAPSQQFF.

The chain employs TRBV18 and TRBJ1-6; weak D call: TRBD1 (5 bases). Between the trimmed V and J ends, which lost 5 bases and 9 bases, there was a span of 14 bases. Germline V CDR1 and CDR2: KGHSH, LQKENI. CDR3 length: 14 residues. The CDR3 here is CASSADSLSSPLHF. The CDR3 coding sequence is TGTGCCAGCTCAGCAGACAGCCTGTCTTCACCCCTCCACTTT.

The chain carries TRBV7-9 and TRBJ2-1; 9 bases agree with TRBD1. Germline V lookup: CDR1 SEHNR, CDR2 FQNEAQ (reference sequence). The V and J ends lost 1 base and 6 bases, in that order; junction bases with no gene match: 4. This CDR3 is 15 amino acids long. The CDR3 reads CASSLVQGARNEQFF. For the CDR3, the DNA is TGTGCCAGCAGCTTAGTACAGGGGGCGCGCAATGAGCAGTTCTTC.